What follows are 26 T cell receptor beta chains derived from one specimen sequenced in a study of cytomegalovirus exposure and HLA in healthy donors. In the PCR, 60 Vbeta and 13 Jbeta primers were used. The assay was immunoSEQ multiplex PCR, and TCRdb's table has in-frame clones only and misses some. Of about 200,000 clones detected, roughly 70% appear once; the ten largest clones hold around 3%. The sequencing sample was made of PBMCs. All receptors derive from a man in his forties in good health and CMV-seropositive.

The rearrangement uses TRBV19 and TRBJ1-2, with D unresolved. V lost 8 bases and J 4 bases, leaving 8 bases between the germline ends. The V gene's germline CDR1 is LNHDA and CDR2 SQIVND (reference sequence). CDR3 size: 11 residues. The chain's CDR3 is CASSDFYGYTF. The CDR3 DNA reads TGTGCCAGTTCGGACTTCTATGGCTACACCTTC.

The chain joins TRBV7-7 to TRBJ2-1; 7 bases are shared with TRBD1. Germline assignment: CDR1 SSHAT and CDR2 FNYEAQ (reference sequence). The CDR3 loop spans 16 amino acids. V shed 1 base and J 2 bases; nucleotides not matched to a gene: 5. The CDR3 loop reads CASSLDSGGPYNEQFF. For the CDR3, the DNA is TGTGCCAGCAGCTTAGATTCAGGGGGACCCTACAATGAGCAGTTCTTC.

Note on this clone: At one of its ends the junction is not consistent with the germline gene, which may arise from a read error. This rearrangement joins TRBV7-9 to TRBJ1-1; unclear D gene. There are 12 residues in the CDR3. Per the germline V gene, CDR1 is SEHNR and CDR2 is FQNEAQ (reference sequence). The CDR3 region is CSSSQDKTEAFF. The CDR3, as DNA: TGTTCCAGCAGCCAAGACAAAACTGAAGCTTTCTTT.

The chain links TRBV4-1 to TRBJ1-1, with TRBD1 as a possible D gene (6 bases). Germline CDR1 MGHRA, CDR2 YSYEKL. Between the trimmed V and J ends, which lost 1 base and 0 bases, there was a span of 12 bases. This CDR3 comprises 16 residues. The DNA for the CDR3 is TGCGCCAGCAGCCAAGGATTACAGGGCTTGAACACTGAAGCTTTCTTT. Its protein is CASSQGLQGLNTEAFF.

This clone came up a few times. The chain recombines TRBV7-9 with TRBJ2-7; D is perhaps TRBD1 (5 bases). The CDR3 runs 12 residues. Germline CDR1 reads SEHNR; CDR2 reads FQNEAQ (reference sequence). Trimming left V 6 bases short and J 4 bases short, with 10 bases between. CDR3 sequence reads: CASRQETYEQYF. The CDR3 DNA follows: TGTGCCAGCAGACAGGAAACATACGAGCAGTACTTC.

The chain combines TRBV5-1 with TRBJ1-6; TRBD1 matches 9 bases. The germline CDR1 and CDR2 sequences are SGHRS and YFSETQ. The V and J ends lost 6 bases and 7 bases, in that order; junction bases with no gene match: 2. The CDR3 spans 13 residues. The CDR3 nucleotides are TGCGCCAGCAAGGGACAGGGAAATTCACCCCTCCACTTT. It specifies CASKGQGNSPLHF.

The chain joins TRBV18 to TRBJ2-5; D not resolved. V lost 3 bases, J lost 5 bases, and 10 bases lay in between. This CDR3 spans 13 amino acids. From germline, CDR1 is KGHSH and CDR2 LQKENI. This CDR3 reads CASSPPARETQYF. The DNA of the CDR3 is TGTGCCAGCTCACCCCCGGCGCGGGAGACCCAGTACTTC.

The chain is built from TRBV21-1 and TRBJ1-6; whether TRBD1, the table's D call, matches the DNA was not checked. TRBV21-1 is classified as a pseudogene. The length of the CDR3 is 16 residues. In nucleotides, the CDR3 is TGTGCCAGCAGCGCCTTTAAGGGGGAGAGGAATTCACCCCTCCACTTT. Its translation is CASSAFKGERNSPLHF.

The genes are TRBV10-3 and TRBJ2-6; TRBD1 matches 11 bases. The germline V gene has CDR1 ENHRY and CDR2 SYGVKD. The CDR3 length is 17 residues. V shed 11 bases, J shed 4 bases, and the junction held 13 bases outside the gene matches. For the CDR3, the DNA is TGTGCCTCTCATCCCGGACAGGGGGCTTCAGGGGCCAACGTCCTGACTTTC. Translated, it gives CASHPGQGASGANVLTF.

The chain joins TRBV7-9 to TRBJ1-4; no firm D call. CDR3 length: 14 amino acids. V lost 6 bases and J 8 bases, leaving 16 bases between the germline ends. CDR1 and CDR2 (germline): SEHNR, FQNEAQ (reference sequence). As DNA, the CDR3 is TGTGCCAGCAGTCTGCGGGGATCCGGGGAAAAACTGTTTTTT. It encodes CASSLRGSGEKLFF.

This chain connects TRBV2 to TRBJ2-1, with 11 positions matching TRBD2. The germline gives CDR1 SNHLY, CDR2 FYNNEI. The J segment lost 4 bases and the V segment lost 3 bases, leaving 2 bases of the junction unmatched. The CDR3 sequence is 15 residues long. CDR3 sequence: CASSEGLADYNEQFF. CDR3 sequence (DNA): TGTGCCAGCAGTGAGGGACTAGCGGATTACAATGAGCAGTTCTTC.

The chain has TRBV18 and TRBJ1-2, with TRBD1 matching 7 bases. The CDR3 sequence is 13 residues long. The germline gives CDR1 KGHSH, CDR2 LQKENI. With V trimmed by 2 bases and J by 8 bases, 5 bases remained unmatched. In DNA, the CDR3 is TGTGCCAGCTCACCAGGAACAGGGGAAGGCTACACCTTC. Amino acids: CASSPGTGEGYTF.

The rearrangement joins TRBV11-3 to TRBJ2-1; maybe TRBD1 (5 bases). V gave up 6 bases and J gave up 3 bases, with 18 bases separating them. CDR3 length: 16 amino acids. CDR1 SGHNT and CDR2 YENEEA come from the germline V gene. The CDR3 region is CASSPTWQGRYNEQFF. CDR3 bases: TGTGCCAGCAGTCCCACATGGCAGGGCCGCTACAATGAGCAGTTCTTC.

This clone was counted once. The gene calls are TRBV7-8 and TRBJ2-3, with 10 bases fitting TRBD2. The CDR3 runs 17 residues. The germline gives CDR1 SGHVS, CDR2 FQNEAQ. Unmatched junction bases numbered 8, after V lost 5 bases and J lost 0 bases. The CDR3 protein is CASSDSGGPTSTDTQYF. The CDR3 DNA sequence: TGTGCCAGCAGCGATAGCGGGGGGCCTACGAGCACAGATACGCAGTATTTT.

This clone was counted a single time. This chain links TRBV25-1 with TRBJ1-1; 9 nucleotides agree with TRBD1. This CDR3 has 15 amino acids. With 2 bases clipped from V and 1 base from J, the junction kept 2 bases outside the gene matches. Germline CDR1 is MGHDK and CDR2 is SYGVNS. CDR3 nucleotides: TGTGCCAGCAGTGAAGGGACAGGGAGGAACACTGAAGCTTTCTTT. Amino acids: CASSEGTGRNTEAFF.

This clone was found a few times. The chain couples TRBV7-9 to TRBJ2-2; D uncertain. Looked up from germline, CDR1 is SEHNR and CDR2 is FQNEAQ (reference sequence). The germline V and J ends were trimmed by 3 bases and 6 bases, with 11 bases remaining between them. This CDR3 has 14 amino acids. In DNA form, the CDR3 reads TGTGCCAGCAGCTTGACGGCAGGATCCGGGGAGCTGTTTTTT. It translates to CASSLTAGSGELFF.

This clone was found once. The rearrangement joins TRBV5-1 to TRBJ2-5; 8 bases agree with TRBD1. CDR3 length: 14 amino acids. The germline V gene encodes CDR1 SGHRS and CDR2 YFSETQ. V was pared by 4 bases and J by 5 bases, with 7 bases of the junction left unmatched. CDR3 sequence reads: CASSIPGGRETQYF. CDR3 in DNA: TGCGCCAGCAGCATACCAGGGGGCCGGGAGACCCAGTACTTC.

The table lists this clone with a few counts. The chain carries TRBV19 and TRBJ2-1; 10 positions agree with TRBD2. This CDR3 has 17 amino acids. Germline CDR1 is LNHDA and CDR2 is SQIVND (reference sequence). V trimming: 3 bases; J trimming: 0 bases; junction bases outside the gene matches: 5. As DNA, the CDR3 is TGTGCCAGTAGTATTGTGATAGCGGGGGGCTCCTACAATGAGCAGTTCTTC. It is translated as CASSIVIAGGSYNEQFF.

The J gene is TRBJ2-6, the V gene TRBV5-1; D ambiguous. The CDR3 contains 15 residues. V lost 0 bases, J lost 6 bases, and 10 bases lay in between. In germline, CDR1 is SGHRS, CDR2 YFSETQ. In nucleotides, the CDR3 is TGCGCCAGCAGCTTGGGGGTAAGCGAGGCCAACGTCCTGACTTTC. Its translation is CASSLGVSEANVLTF.

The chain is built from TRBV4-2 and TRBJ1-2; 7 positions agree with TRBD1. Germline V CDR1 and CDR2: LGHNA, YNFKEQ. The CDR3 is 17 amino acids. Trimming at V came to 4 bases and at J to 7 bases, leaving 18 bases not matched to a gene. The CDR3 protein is CASSRRIGQEASGGYTF. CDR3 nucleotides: TGTGCCAGCAGCCGGAGGATTGGACAGGAGGCTTCGGGTGGCTACACCTTC.

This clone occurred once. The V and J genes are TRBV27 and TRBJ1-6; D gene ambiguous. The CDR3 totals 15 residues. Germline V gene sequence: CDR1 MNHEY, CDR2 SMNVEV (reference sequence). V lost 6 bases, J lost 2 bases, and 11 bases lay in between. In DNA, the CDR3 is TGTGCCAGCAGACCAGGAGGCGCCTATAATTCACCCCTCCACTTT. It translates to CASRPGGAYNSPLHF.

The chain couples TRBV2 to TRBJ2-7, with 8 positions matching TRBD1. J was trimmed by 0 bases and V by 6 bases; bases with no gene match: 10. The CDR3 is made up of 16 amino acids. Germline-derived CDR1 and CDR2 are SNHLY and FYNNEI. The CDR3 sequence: CASSVSRTGSSYEQYF. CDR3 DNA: TGTGCCAGCAGCGTTTCCCGGACAGGGAGCTCCTACGAGCAGTACTTC.

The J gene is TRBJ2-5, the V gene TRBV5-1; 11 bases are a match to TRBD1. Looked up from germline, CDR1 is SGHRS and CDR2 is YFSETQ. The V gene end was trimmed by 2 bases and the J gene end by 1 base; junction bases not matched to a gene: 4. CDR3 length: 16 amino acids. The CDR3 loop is CASSLSGTGGQETQYF. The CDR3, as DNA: TGCGCCAGCAGCTTATCCGGGACAGGGGGCCAAGAGACCCAGTACTTC.

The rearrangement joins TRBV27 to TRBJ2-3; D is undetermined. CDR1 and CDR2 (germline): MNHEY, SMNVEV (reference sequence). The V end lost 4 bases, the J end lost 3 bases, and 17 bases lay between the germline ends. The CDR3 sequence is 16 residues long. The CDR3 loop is CASSSTGSALTDTQYF. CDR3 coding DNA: TGTGCCAGCAGTTCGACCGGGTCAGCCCTGACAGATACGCAGTATTTT.

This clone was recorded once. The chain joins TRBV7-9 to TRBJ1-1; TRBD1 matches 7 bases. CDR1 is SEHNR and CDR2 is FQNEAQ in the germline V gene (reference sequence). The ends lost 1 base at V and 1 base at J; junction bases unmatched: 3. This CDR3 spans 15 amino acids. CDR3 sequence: CASSLEAGGNTEAFF. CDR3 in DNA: TGTGCCAGCAGCTTAGAGGCAGGGGGGAACACTGAAGCTTTCTTT.

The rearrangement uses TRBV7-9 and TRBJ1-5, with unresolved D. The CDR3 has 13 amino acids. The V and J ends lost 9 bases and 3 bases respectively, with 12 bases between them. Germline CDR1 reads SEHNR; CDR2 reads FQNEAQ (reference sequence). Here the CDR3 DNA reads TGTGCCAGACCCGTACTTAACAATCAGCCCCAGCATTTT. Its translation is CARPVLNNQPQHF.